The next 23 T cell receptor beta chains were all read from a single sample in a study of cytomegalovirus exposure and HLA in healthy donors. 13 Jbeta primers and 60 Vbeta primers were used for the PCR. The protocol was immunoSEQ multiplex PCR, while the TCRdb copy is restricted to in-frame clones and leaves out a portion. Among about 120,000 clones listed, around four fifths were seen once. The sequencing input was PBMCs. The receptor source for this set is a man aged 60 to 75 in good health and CMV-seropositive.

The V gene is TRBV29-1, the J gene TRBJ1-4; 8 bases are shared with TRBD1. Germline CDR1 SQVTM, CDR2 ANQGSEA. This CDR3 has 14 amino acids. V shed 4 bases, J shed 8 bases, and the junction held 9 bases outside the gene matches. The CDR3 is CSVAPDRAQEKLFF. The CDR3 DNA reads TGCAGCGTTGCCCCGGACAGGGCGCAAGAAAAACTGTTTTTT.

The genes are TRBV5-1 and TRBJ2-5; 7 bases match TRBD2. Gene TRBJ2-7 matches the end of the DNA better, so the J call may be wrong. The CDR3 extends over 15 amino acids. CDR1 and CDR2 from the germline V gene are SGHRS and YFSETQ. CDR3 coding DNA: TGCGCCAGCAGCCCCGCGGCGGCGGGGGACTACGAGCAGTACTTC. Translated, it gives CASSPAAAGDYEQYF.

This sequence joins TRBV7-8 and TRBJ2-3; weak D call: TRBD1 (6 bases). The germline CDR1 and CDR2 sequences are SGHVS and FQNEAQ. V was shortened by 5 bases and J by 2 bases, with 14 bases between the two germline ends. CDR3 length: 15 residues. CDR3 DNA sequence: TGTGCCAGCAGCCGAGGACAGCCAGACACAGATACGCAGTATTTT. Its translation is CASSRGQPDTDTQYF.

This clone turned up a few times. J is TRBJ1-2 and V is TRBV7-8; D unresolved. Germline CDR1 reads SGHVS; CDR2 reads FQNEAQ. The CDR3 runs 16 residues. V was clipped by 1 base and J by 2 bases, with 14 bases between them. CDR3 region: CASSLDKIHPNYGYTF. The CDR3 region has the DNA TGTGCCAGCAGCTTAGACAAAATACACCCCAACTATGGCTACACCTTC.

CDR3 coding DNA: TGCGCCAGCAGCTTGGGAGCAGGAATTGGTTCACCCCTCCACTTT. It translates to CASSLGAGIGSPLHF. The rearrangement links TRBV5-1 to TRBJ1-6; D uncertain. V lost 0 bases to trimming and J lost 9 bases, with 13 bases between them. Looked up from germline, CDR1 is SGHRS and CDR2 is YFSETQ. There are 15 residues in the CDR3.

This chain connects TRBV27 to TRBJ2-3; 8 bases are a match to TRBD1. The CDR3 extends over 14 amino acids. The germline V gene has CDR1 MNHEY and CDR2 SMNVEV (reference sequence). After removal of 7 bases from V and 3 bases from J, the junction contained 6 bases not matched to a gene. This CDR3 is CASTPGTGTDTQYF. As DNA, the CDR3 is TGTGCCAGCACCCCCGGGACAGGAACAGATACGCAGTATTTT.

This clone was detected only a few times. V and J are TRBV19 and TRBJ2-2, with 12 bases identical to TRBD2. CDR3 length: 17 residues. CDR1 is LNHDA and CDR2 is SQIVND in the germline V gene (reference sequence). V lost 2 bases, J lost 6 bases, and 7 bases stayed unmatched. The CDR3 coding sequence is TGTGCCAGTAGTATATTGGGACTAGCGGGTAAGGCCGGGGAGCTGTTTTTT. Translated, it gives CASSILGLAGKAGELFF.

V and J are TRBV5-5 and TRBJ1-5, with 11 bases that match TRBD1. The CDR3 spans 15 residues. Germline V CDR1 and CDR2: SGHKS, YYEKEE (reference sequence). V shed 4 bases, J shed 6 bases, and the junction held 6 bases outside the gene matches. The CDR3 DNA is TGTGCCAGCAGCCTTGGGACAGGGGGAGGTCAGCCCCAGCATTTT. Its translation: CASSLGTGGGQPQHF.

J is TRBJ2-2 and V is TRBV28; D may be TRBD2 (5 bases). Germline V gene lookup returns CDR1 MDHEN and CDR2 SYDVKM. CDR3 size: 15 residues. V was cut by 7 bases and J by 3 bases, with 15 bases left in between. The CDR3 DNA is TGTGCCAGCATCACTATCGGGGAATACACCGGGGAGCTGTTTTTT. Its protein is CASITIGEYTGELFF.

The rearrangement uses TRBV13 and TRBJ1-1; no clear D gene. CDR1 and CDR2 (germline): PRHDT, FYEKMQ (reference sequence). V was cut by 0 bases and J by 4 bases, with 12 bases left in between. The CDR3 spans 15 residues. CDR3 DNA sequence: TGTGCCAGCAGCTTAGGCGAAGGAGTTCGCACTGAAGCTTTCTTT. This sequence encodes CASSLGEGVRTEAFF.

This clone was seen only a few times. The chain recombines TRBV30 with TRBJ1-1, with 7 bases that match TRBD1. V dropped 8 bases and J dropped 1; count of bases not matched to a gene: 10. CDR1 and CDR2 (germline): GTSNPN, SVGIG (reference sequence). The CDR3 covers 14 residues. The CDR3 loop is CAGGRRTGNTEAFF. The DNA for the CDR3 is TGTGCCGGAGGTCGTCGGACAGGGAACACTGAAGCTTTCTTT.

The V call is TRBV7-3, the J call TRBJ1-1, with 8 nucleotides matching TRBD1. CDR1 is SGHTA, CDR2 FQGTGA, per germline. The CDR3 runs to 14 residues. V was pared by 5 bases and J by 5 bases, with 7 bases of the junction left unmatched. The chain's CDR3 is CASSLQGEQTEAFF. CDR3 DNA sequence: TGTGCCAGCAGCCTACAGGGGGAGCAGACTGAAGCTTTCTTT.

The J gene is TRBJ2-3, the V gene TRBV27; maybe TRBD2 (7 bases). CDR3 length: 14 amino acids. The ends were cut back, 0 bases at V and 9 bases at J, with 13 bases in the middle. Per germline, CDR1 MNHEY and CDR2 SMNVEV (reference sequence). The CDR3 region is CASSLSGGGRTQYF. CDR3 coding DNA: TGTGCCAGCAGTTTATCTGGGGGGGGCAGGACGCAGTATTTT.

This clone showed up just once. This chain joins TRBV5-1 and TRBJ2-2, with TRBD1 as a possible D gene (6 bases). Trimming shortened V by 4 bases and J by 7 bases, and 11 bases separated the two germline ends. CDR1 and CDR2 (germline): SGHRS, YFSETQ. The CDR3 loop spans 13 amino acids. In DNA form, the CDR3 reads TGCGCCAGCAGCAGTACAGGGATCGGGGAGCTGTTTTTT. It specifies CASSSTGIGELFF.

The J gene is TRBJ1-5, the V gene TRBV19; D is ambiguous. CDR3 size: 12 residues. The germline V and J ends were trimmed by 6 bases and 2 bases, with 5 bases remaining between them. Germline loops: CDR1 LNHDA, CDR2 SQIVND (reference sequence). This chain's CDR3 is CASRLGNQPQHF. CDR3 DNA sequence: TGTGCCAGTAGACTGGGCAATCAGCCCCAGCATTTT. Combining the CDR3 with reference TRBV19 and TRBJ1-5 gives the whole variable domain DGGITQSPKYLFRKEGQNVTLSCEQNLNHDAMYWYRQDPGQGLRLIYYSQIVNDFQKGDIAEGYSVSREKKESFPLTVTSAQKNPTAFYLCASRLGNQPQHFGDGTRLSIL.

The chain joins TRBV2 to TRBJ1-2; 7 bases are a match to TRBD1. Trimming cost V 7 bases and J 2 bases; bases outside gene matches: 7. The CDR3 runs to 14 residues. The V gene's germline CDR1 is SNHLY and CDR2 FYNNEI. CDR3 DNA sequence: TGTGCCAGCACCGGGGACAGTTCCAACTATGGCTACACCTTC. Its translation: CASTGDSSNYGYTF.

The genes are TRBV5-4 and TRBJ1-4; 9 bases map to TRBD1. CDR1 and CDR2 (germline): SGHNT, YYREEE (reference sequence). There are 15 residues in the CDR3. With 2 bases clipped from V and 6 bases from J, the junction kept 5 bases outside the gene matches. CDR3: CASSFTGTGYEKLFF. CDR3 nucleotide sequence: TGTGCCAGCAGCTTTACCGGGACAGGGTATGAAAAACTGTTTTTT.

The V gene is TRBV30, the J gene TRBJ2-3; tentative D call: TRBD2 (6 bases). Germline assignment: CDR1 GTSNPN and CDR2 SVGIG (reference sequence). The CDR3 loop spans 13 amino acids. Between the trimmed V and J ends, which lost 0 bases and 9 bases, there was a span of 13 bases. The CDR3 bases are TGTGCCTGGAGTGTGGATGTCGGGGGAACGCAGTATTTT. It yields the protein CAWSVDVGGTQYF.

The J gene is TRBJ2-1, the V gene TRBV4-1, with 7 bases aligning to TRBD2. The length of the CDR3 is 16 residues. The V gene end was trimmed by 0 bases and the J gene end by 7 bases; junction bases not matched to a gene: 9. Per the germline V gene, CDR1 is MGHRA and CDR2 is YSYEKL. The CDR3 sequence: CASSQDLNGGWNEQFF. CDR3 coding DNA: TGCGCCAGCAGCCAAGATTTGAACGGGGGGTGGAATGAGCAGTTCTTC.

A single count supports this clone. The CDR3 DNA reads as TGTGCCAGCAGCGGAGGGACTAGCGGGGGGGCCGGATACAATGAGCAGTTCTTC. Amino acid sequence: CASSGGTSGGAGYNEQFF. This sequence joins TRBV5-4 and TRBJ2-1; 16 bases map to TRBD2. The length of the CDR3 is 18 residues. J gave up 4 bases and V 4 bases, and 8 bases lay outside the gene matches. Germline V gene lookup returns CDR1 SGHNT and CDR2 YYREEE (reference sequence).

This clone turned up a few times. The V and J genes are TRBV2 and TRBJ2-1; TRBD2 matches 8 bases. CDR1 is SNHLY and CDR2 is FYNNEI in the germline V gene. The V and J ends lost 10 bases and 6 bases, in that order; junction bases with no gene match: 8. The CDR3 sequence is 13 residues long. The CDR3 sequence is CATVSGTSNEQFF. The CDR3 coding sequence is TGTGCCACTGTCTCCGGGACTAGCAATGAGCAGTTCTTC.

The chain joins TRBV5-4 to TRBJ1-1, with no clear D. The V gene's germline CDR1 is SGHNT and CDR2 YYREEE (reference sequence). With 4 bases removed from V and 1 base from J, the gap between germline ends came to 8 bases. This CDR3 has 13 amino acids. The CDR3 DNA reads as TGTGCCAGCAGCCAGGCGGGGAACACTGAAGCTTTCTTT. Protein: CASSQAGNTEAFF.

A few counts support this clone. The V and J genes are TRBV30 and TRBJ1-1; D is perhaps TRBD1 (5 bases). CDR3 size: 15 residues. Trimming pared 2 bases from V and 1 base from J, leaving 14 bases between. CDR1 and CDR2 from the germline V gene are GTSNPN and SVGIG (reference sequence). DNA of the CDR3: TGTGCCTGGAGTCTACGGGGGGGTTCGAACACTGAAGCTTTCTTT. Amino acids: CAWSLRGGSNTEAFF.